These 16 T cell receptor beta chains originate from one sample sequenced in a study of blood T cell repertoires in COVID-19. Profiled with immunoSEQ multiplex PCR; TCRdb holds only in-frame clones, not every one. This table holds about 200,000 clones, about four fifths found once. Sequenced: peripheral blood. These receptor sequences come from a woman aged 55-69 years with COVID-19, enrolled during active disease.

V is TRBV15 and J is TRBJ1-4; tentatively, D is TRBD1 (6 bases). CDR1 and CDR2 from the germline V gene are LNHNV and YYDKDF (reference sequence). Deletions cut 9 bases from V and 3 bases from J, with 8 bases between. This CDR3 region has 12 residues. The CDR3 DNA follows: TGTGCCACGACAGGCTCTAATGAAAAACTGTTTTTT. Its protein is CATTGSNEKLFF.

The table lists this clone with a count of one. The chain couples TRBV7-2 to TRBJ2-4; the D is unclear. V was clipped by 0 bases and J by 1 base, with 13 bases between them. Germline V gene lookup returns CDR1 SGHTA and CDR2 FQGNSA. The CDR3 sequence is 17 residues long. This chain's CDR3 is CASSLASGEVAKNIQYF. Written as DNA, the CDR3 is TGTGCCAGCAGCTTAGCGTCCGGAGAAGTCGCCAAAAACATTCAGTACTTC.

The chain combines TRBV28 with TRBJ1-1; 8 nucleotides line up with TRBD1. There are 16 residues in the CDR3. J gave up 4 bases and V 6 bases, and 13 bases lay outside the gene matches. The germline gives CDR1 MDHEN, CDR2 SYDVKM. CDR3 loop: CASRMTGAPPRTEAFF. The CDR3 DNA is TGTGCCAGCAGGATGACAGGGGCCCCTCCGCGCACTGAAGCTTTCTTT.

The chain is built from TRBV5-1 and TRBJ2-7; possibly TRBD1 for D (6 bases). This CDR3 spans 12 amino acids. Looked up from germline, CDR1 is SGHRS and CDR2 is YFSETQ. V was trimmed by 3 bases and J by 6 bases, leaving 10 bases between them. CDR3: CASSSQGAEQYF. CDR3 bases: TGCGCCAGCAGCTCACAGGGTGCCGAGCAGTACTTC.

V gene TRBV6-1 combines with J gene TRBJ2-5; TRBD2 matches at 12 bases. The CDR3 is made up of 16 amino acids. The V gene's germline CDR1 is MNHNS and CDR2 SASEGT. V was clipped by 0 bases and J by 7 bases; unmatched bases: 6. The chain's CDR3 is CASSEAASGGVVTQYF. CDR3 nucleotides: TGTGCCAGCAGTGAAGCGGCTAGCGGGGGGGTGGTGACCCAGTACTTC.

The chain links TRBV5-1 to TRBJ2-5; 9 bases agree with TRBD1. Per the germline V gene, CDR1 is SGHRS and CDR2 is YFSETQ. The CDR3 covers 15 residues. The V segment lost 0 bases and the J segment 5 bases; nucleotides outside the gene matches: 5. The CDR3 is CASSLGTGGMETQYF. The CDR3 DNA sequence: TGCGCCAGCAGCTTGGGAACAGGGGGCATGGAGACCCAGTACTTC.

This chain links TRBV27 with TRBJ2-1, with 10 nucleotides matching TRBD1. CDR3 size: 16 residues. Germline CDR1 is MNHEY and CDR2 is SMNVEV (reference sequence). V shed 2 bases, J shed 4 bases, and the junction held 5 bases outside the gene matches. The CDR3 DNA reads TGTGCCAGCAGTTTAAGGACAGGGGGAAGGTACAATGAGCAGTTCTTC. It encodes CASSLRTGGRYNEQFF.

The CDR3 protein is CASLDRGYEQYV. The CDR3 coding sequence is TGTGCCAGCCTCGACAGGGGGTACGAGCAGTACGTC. The chain carries TRBV5-8 and TRBJ2-7, with 9 bases matching TRBD1. The CDR3 extends over 12 amino acids. The germline V gene has CDR1 SGHTS and CDR2 YDEGEE. V lost 7 bases and J lost 4; bases outside the gene matches: 3.

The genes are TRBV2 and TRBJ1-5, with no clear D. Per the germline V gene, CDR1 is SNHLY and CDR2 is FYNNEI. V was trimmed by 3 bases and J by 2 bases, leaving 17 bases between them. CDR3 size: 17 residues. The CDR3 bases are TGTGCCAGCAGTGACGGACGGGATAGCTGGGGCAATCAGCCCCAGCATTTT. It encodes CASSDGRDSWGNQPQHF.

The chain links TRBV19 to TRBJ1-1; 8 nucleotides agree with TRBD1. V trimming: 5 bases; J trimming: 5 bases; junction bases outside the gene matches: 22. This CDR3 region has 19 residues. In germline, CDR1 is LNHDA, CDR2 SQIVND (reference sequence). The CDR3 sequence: CASSPGGGVGLGPKTEAFF. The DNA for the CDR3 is TGTGCCAGTAGTCCAGGGGGCGGAGTTGGCCTAGGGCCGAAGACTGAAGCTTTCTTT.

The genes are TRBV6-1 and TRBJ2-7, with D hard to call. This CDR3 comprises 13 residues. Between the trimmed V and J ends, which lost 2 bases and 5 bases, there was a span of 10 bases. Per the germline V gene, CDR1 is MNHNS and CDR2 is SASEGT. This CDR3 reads CASSERSLNEQYF. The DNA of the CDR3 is TGTGCCAGCAGTGAACGGTCTCTCAACGAGCAGTACTTC.

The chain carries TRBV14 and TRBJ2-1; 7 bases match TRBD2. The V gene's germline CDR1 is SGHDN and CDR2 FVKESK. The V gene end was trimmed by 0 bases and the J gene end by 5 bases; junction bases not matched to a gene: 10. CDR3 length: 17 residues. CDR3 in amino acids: CASSQEIWEGLHNEQFF. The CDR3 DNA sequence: TGTGCCAGCAGCCAAGAAATTTGGGAGGGCCTGCACAATGAGCAGTTCTTC.

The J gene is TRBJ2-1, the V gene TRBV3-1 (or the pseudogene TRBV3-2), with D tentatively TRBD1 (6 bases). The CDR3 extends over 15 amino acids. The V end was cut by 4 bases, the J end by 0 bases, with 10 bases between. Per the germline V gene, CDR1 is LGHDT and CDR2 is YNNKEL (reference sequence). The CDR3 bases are TGTGCCAGCAGCCCGGTCAGGGGCTCCTACAATGAGCAGTTCTTC. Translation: CASSPVRGSYNEQFF.

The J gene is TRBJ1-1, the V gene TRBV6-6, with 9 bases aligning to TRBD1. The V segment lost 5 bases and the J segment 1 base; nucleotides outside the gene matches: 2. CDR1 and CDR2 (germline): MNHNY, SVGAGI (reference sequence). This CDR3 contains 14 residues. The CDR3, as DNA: TGTGCCAGCAGTGGGGACAGGGCGAACACTGAAGCTTTCTTT. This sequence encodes CASSGDRANTEAFF.

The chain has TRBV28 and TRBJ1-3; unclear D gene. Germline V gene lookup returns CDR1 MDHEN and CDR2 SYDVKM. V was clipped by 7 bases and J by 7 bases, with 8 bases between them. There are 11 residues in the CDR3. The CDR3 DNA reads TGTGCCAGCACACTAGGGAACACCATATATTTT. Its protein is CASTLGNTIYF.

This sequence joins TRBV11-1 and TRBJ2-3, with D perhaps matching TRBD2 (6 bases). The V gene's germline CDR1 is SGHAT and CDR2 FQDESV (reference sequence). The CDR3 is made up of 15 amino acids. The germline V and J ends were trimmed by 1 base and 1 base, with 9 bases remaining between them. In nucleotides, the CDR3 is TGTGCCAGCAGCTTAGTGCCGGGGGGCACAGATACGCAGTATTTT. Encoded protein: CASSLVPGGTDTQYF.